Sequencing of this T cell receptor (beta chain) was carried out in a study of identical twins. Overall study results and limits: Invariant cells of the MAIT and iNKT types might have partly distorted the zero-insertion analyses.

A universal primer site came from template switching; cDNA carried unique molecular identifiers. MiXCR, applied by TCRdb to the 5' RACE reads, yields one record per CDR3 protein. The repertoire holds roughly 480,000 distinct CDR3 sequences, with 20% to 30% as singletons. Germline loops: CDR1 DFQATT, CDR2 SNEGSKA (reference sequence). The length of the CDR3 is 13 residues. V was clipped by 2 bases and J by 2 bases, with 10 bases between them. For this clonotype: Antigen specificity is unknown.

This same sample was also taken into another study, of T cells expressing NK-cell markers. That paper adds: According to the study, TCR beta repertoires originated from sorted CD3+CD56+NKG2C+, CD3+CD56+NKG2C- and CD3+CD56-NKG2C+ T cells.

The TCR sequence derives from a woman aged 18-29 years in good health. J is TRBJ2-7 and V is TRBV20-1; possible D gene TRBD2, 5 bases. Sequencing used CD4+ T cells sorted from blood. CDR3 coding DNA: TGCAGTGCTAGAAGGCTGAGGGCCTACGAGCAGTACTTC. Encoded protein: CSARRLRAYEQYF.